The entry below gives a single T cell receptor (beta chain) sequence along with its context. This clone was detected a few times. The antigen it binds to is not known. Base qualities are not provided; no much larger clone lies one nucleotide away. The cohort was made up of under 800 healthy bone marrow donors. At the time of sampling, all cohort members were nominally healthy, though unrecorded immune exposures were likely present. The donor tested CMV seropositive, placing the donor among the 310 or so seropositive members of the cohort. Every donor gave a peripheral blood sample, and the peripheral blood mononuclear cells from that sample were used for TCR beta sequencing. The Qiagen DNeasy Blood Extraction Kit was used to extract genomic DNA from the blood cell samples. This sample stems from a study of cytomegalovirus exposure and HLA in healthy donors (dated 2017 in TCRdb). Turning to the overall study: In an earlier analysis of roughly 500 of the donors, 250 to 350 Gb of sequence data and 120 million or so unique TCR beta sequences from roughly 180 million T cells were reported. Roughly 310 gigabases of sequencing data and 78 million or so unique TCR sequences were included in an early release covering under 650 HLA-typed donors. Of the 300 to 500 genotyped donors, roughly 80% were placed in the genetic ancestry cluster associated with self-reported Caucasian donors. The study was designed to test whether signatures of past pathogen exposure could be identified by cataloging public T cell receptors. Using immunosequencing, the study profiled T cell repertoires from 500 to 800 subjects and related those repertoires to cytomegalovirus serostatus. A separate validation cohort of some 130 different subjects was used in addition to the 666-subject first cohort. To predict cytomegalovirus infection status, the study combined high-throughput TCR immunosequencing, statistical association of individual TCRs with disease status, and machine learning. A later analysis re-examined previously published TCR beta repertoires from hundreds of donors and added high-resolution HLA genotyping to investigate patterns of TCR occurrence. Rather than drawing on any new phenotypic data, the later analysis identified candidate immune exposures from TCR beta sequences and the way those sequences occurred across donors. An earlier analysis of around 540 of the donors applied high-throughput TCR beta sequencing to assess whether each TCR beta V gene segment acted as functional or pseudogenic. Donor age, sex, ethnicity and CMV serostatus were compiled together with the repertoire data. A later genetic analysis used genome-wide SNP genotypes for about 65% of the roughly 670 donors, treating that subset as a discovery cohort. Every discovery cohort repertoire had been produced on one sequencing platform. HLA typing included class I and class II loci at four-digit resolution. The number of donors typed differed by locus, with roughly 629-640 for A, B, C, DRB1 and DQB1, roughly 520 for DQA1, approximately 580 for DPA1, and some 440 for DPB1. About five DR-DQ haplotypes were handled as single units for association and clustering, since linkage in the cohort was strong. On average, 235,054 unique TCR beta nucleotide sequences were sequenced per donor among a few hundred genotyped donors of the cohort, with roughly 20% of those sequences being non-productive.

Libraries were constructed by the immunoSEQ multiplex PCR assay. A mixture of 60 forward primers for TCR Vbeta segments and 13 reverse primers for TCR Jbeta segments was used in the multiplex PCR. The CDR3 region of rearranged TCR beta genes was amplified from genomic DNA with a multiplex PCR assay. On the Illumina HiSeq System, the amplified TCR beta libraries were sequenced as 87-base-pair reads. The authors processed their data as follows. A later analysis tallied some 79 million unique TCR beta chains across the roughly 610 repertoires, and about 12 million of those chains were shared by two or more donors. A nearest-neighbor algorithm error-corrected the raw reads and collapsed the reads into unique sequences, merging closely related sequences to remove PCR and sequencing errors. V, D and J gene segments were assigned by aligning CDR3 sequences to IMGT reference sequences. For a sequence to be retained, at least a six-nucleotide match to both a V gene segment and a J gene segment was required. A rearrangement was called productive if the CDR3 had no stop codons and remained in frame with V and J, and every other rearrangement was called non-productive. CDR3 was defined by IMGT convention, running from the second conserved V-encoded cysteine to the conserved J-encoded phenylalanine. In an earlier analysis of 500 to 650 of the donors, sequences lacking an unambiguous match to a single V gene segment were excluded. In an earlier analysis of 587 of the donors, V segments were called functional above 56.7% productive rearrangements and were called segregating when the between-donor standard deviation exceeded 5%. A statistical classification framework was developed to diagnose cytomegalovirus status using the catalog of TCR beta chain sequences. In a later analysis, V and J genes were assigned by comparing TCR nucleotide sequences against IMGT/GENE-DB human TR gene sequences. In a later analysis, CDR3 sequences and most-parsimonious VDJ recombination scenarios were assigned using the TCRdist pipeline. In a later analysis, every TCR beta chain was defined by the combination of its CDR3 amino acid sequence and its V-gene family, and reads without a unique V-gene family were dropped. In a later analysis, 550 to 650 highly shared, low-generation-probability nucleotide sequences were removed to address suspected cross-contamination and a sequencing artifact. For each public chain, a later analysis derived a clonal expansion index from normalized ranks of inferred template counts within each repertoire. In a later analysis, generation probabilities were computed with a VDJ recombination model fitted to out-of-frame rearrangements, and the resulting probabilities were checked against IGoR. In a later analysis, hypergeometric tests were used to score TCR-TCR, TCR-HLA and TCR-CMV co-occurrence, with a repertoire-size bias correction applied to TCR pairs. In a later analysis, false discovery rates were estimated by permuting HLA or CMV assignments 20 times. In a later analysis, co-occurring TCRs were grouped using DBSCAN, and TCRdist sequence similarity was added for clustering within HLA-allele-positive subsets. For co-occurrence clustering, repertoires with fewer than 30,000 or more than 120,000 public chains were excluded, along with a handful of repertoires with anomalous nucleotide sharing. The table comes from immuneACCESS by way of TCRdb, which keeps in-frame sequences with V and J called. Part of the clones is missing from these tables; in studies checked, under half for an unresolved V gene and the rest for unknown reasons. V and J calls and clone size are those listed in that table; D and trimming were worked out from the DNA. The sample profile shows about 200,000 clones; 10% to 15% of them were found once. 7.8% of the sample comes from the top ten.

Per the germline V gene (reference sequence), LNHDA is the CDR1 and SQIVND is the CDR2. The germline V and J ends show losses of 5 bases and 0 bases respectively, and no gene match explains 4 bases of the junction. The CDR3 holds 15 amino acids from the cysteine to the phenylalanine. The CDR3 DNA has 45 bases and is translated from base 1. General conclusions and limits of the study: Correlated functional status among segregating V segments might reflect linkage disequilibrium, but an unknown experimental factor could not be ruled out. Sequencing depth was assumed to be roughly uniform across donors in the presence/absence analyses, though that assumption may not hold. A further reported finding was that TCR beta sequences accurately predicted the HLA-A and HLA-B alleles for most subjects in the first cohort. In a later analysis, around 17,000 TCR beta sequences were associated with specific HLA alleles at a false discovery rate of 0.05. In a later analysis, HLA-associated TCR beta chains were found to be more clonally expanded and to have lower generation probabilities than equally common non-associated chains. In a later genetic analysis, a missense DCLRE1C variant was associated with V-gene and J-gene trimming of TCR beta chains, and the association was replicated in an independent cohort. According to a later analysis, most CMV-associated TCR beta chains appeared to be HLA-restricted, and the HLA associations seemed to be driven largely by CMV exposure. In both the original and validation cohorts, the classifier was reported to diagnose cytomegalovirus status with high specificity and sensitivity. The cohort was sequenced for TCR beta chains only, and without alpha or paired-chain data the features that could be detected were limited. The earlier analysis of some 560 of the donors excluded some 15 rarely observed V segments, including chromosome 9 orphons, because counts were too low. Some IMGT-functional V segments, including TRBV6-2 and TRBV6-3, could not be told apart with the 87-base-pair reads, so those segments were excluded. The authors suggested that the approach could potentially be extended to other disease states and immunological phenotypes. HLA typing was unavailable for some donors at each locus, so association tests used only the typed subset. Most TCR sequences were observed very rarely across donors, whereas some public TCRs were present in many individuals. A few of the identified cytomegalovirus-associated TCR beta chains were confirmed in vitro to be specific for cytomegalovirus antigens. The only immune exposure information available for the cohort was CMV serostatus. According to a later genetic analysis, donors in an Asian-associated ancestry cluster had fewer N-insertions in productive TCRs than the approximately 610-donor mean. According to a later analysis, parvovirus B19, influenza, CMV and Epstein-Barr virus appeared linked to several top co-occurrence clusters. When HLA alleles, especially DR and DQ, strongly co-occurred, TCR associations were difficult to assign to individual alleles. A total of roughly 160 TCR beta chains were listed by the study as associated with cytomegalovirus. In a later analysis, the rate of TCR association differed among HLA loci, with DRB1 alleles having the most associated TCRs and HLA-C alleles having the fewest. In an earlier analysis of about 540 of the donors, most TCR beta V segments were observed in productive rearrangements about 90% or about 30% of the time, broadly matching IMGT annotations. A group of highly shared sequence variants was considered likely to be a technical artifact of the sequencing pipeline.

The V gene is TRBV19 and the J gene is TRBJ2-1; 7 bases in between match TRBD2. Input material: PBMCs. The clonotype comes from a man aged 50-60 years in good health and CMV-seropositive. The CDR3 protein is CASSWEGSSYNEQFF. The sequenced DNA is TGTGCCAGTAGTTGGGAGGGTAGCTCCTACAATGAGCAGTTCTTC.